The next 31 T cell receptor beta chains were all read from a single sample in a study of CD8 T cells in Susac syndrome. It was with random hexamers that about 0.45 to 1 ug RNA was reverse transcribed. Each CDR3 protein is one row after TCRdb ran MiXCR on the immunoSEQ multiplex PCR reads. The repertoire holds around 140,000 distinct CDR3 sequences, with around 86% as singletons. Sequenced input: CD8+ T cells from PBMCs. These receptors were taken from a human donor with multiple sclerosis.

The rearrangement uses TRBV5-6 and TRBJ2-1; TRBD2 matches 12 bases. J lost 9 bases, V lost 4 bases, and 8 bases had no gene match. The CDR3 length is 15 residues. The germline gives CDR1 SGHDT, CDR2 YYEEEE. The chain's CDR3 is CASSDPTSGSVEQFF. Here the CDR3 DNA reads TGTGCCAGCAGCGATCCGACTAGCGGGAGCGTTGAGCAGTTCTTC.

Points on this clonotype: Likely a read error: the CDR3 ends without its conserved phenylalanine or tryptophan. The CDR3 coding sequence is TGCAGCGTTGAAGGGGGGACTAGCGGTTCATCCTACAATGAGCAGTTCTTG. This codes for CSVEGGTSGSSYNEQFL. This chain joins TRBV29-1 and TRBJ2-1; TRBD2 agrees at 11 bases. The junction had 6 bases not matched to a gene; V was cut back by 1 base and J by 1 base. The CDR3 runs to 17 residues. The germline CDR1 and CDR2 sequences are SQVTM and ANQGSEA.

This clonotype came up a few times. The CDR3 sequence is CASSLVGNNEQFF. Here the CDR3 DNA reads TGTGCCAGCAGTTTAGTAGGGAACAATGAGCAGTTCTTC. The gene calls are TRBV12-3 or TRBV12-4 and TRBJ2-1; no definite D call. Trimming took off 1 base at V and 5 bases at J, with 6 bases between the two ends. The CDR3 extends over 13 amino acids.

This clonotype was counted between two and nine times. The rearrangement joins TRBV5-1 to TRBJ2-5; 8 positions match TRBD1. This CDR3 comprises 14 residues. After removal of 4 bases from V and 5 bases from J, the junction contained 7 bases not matched to a gene. In germline, CDR1 is SGHRS, CDR2 YFSETQ. The DNA for the CDR3 is TGCGCCAGCAGCCTGGACAGGGAACGGGAGACCCAGTACTTC. Its protein product is CASSLDRERETQYF. Supplemented by reference TRBV5-1 and TRBJ2-5, the full variable domain reads KAGVTQTPRYLIKTRGQQVTLSCSPISGHRSVSWYQQTPGQGLQFLFEYFSETQRNKGNFPGRFSGRQFSNSRSEMNVSTLELGDSALYLCASSLDRERETQYFGPGTRLLVL.

The chain uses TRBV27 and TRBJ2-7, with D possibly called TRBD1 or TRBD2 (5 bases each). From germline, CDR1 is MNHEY and CDR2 SMNVEV (reference sequence). The CDR3 spans 14 residues. V lost 0 bases and J lost 3, with 9 bases in between. The CDR3 is CASSLSGTDYEQYF. CDR3 DNA sequence: TGTGCCAGCAGTTTATCCGGGACGGACTACGAGCAGTACTTC.

The rearrangement joins TRBV6-2 or TRBV6-3 to TRBJ2-1, with TRBD2 as a possible D gene (6 bases). The CDR3 covers 15 residues. Between the trimmed V and J ends, which lost 7 bases and 7 bases, there was a span of 20 bases. Germline V gene lookup returns CDR1 MNHEY and CDR2 SVGEGT. CDR3 DNA sequence: TGTGCCAGCATTCCCTCAGTGGGAGGTTATAATGAGCAGTTCTTC. Translation gives CASIPSVGGYNEQFF.

This chain links TRBV27 with TRBJ2-1; D possibly corresponds to TRBD1 (5 bases). V was shortened by 6 bases and J by 8 bases, with 14 bases between the two germline ends. The CDR3 totals 13 residues. Per the germline V gene, CDR1 is MNHEY and CDR2 is SMNVEV (reference sequence). CDR3 sequence (DNA): TGTGCCAGCAGCCCGTGGGGCGAGGATGAGCAGTTCTTC. Its translation is CASSPWGEDEQFF.

CDR3 bases: TGCAGCGTGCTGACGGATGGCTCTGGAAACACCATATATTTT. Translation gives CSVLTDGSGNTIYF. The J gene is TRBJ1-3, the V gene TRBV29-1; no clear D. The CDR3 is made up of 14 amino acids. V was cut by 6 bases and J by 0 bases, with 12 bases left in between. Germline CDR1 reads SQVTM; CDR2 reads ANQGSEA.

This chain uses TRBV20-1 with TRBJ2-1, with TRBD2 matching 11 bases. Germline V lookup: CDR1 DFQATT, CDR2 SNEGSKA (reference sequence). The CDR3 loop spans 16 amino acids. The ends lost 2 bases at V and 6 bases at J; junction bases unmatched: 9. The CDR3 loop is CSARRRGLAGGNEQFF. The CDR3, as DNA: TGCAGTGCTAGACGGCGTGGGCTAGCGGGAGGCAATGAGCAGTTCTTC.

The V gene is TRBV19, the J gene TRBJ2-2; perhaps TRBD2 as D (5 bases). This CDR3 is built from 12 residues. The germline V gene encodes CDR1 LNHDA and CDR2 SQIVND (reference sequence). V gave up 5 bases and J gave up 6 bases, with 7 bases separating them. The CDR3 region has the DNA TGTGCCAGTAGTCGGGGTTCCGGGGAGCTGTTTTTT. It codes for CASSRGSGELFF.

This clonotype was seen once. The chain is built from TRBV13 and TRBJ2-3, with TRBD2 identical over 8 bases. V trimming: 3 bases; J trimming: 4 bases; junction bases outside the gene matches: 6. The CDR3 length is 15 residues. Per germline, CDR1 PRHDT and CDR2 FYEKMQ (reference sequence). CDR3 sequence: CASSFGLADADTQYF. Here the CDR3 DNA reads TGTGCCAGCAGCTTCGGACTAGCAGATGCAGATACGCAGTATTTT.

The chain joins TRBV7-2 to TRBJ2-3, with D tentatively TRBD1 (6 bases). Trimming took 3 bases from V and 2 from J, leaving 15 bases between them. CDR3 length: 16 amino acids. Germline V gene data show CDR1 as SGHTA and CDR2 as FQGNSA. CDR3 region: CASSFPTGAITDTQYF. The CDR3 bases are TGTGCCAGCAGCTTCCCGACAGGAGCTATCACAGATACGCAGTATTTT.

The V gene is TRBV5-1, the J gene TRBJ1-4; no clear D. CDR1 is SGHRS and CDR2 is YFSETQ in the germline V gene. Trimming removed 2 bases at V and 0 bases at J, with 8 bases between. The CDR3 consists of 15 residues. The CDR3 spells CASSFLSPTNEKLFF. CDR3 bases: TGCGCCAGCAGCTTTCTCAGTCCAACTAATGAAAAACTGTTTTTT.

V is TRBV23-1 and J is TRBJ2-3; D may be TRBD1 or TRBD2 (5 bases each). TRBV23-1 is known as an ORF, though its function is uncertain. V was trimmed by 1 base and J by 6 bases, leaving 17 bases between them. The CDR3 contains 16 residues. The CDR3 bases are TGCGCCAGCAGTCAATTCGGGCAGGGACCGAGGGATACGCAGTATTTT. Translated, it gives CASSQFGQGPRDTQYF.

The CDR3 loop reads CSARGVAVTGVEQYF. The CDR3 DNA is TGCAGTGCTAGAGGGGTAGCCGTTACCGGTGTCGAGCAGTACTTC. The chain combines TRBV20-1 with TRBJ2-7; D remains ambiguous. The CDR3 has 15 amino acids. Germline V lookup: CDR1 DFQATT, CDR2 SNEGSKA (reference sequence). Trimming took off 1 base at V and 6 bases at J, with 19 bases between the two ends.

The rearrangement links TRBV12-3 or TRBV12-4 to TRBJ2-5; a weak D match, TRBD1 (5 bases). This CDR3 has 17 amino acids. V gave up 6 bases and J gave up 5 bases, with 25 bases separating them. The CDR3 bases are TGTGCCAGCAGGCCCCCCTTCCTCGGCGACAGCTCGGAGACCCAGTACTTC. Residues: CASRPPFLGDSSETQYF.

The chain joins TRBV5-6 to TRBJ2-3; D is unclear. Trimming took 2 bases from V and 4 from J, leaving 11 bases between them. Germline V gene data show CDR1 as SGHDT and CDR2 as YYEEEE. The CDR3 has 14 amino acids. CDR3 in DNA: TGTGCCAGCAGCTTTGGAGCCGAGGCAGATACGCAGTATTTT. Translating gives CASSFGAEADTQYF.

The genes are TRBV4-2 and TRBJ1-1, with D possibly being TRBD1 (6 bases). CDR1 LGHNA and CDR2 YNFKEQ come from the germline V gene. This CDR3 is built from 17 residues. V was trimmed by 3 bases and J by 1 base, leaving 18 bases between them. The CDR3 here is CASSHTNRAKENTEAFF. The CDR3 DNA reads as TGTGCCAGCAGCCATACTAACAGGGCCAAGGAGAACACTGAAGCTTTCTTT.

This chain links TRBV25-1 with TRBJ2-2, with 8 bases matching TRBD1. The CDR3 covers 16 residues. Germline values: CDR1 MGHDK, CDR2 SYGVNS. The trim removed 0 bases at V and 5 bases at J, leaving 5 bases unmatched. For the CDR3, the DNA is TGTGCCAGCAGTGAATATGACAGGGGAGGTACCGGGGAGCTGTTTTTT. Translation gives CASSEYDRGGTGELFF.

The genes are TRBV12-3 or TRBV12-4 and TRBJ1-1; no clear D gene. V shed 5 bases and J shed 3 bases, with 10 bases lying between them. This CDR3 contains 13 residues. This CDR3 reads CASSLGLHTEAFF. The CDR3 bases are TGTGCCAGCAGTCTCGGACTCCACACTGAAGCTTTCTTT.

The rearrangement joins TRBV25-1 to TRBJ2-7; D uncertain. The length of the CDR3 is 12 residues. Germline V gene lookup returns CDR1 MGHDK and CDR2 SYGVNS. Trimming removed 3 bases at V and 2 bases at J, with 5 bases between. The CDR3, as DNA: TGTGCCAGCAGTGACCTACCCTACGAGCAGTACTTC. Translation gives CASSDLPYEQYF.

J is TRBJ1-2 and V is TRBV6-1; D perhaps matches TRBD1 (6 bases). The CDR3 contains 14 residues. Between the trimmed V and J ends, which lost 2 bases and 4 bases, there was a span of 11 bases. In germline, CDR1 is MNHNS, CDR2 SASEGT. The CDR3 nucleotides are TGTGCCAGCAGTGAAAGGCCAGGGGTCTATGGCTACACCTTC. Protein sequence: CASSERPGVYGYTF.

The gene calls are TRBV18 and TRBJ1-5, with D maybe TRBD1 (6 bases). CDR1 is KGHSH, CDR2 LQKENI, per germline. CDR3 length: 14 residues. The V and J ends lost 6 bases and 0 bases respectively, with 9 bases between them. This chain's CDR3 is CASSRTVSNQPQHF. CDR3 bases: TGTGCCAGCTCCCGGACAGTTAGCAATCAGCCCCAGCATTTT.

This chain links TRBV7-9 with TRBJ1-4; no reliable D call. This CDR3 has 12 amino acids. The germline gives CDR1 SEHNR, CDR2 FQNEAQ (reference sequence). V lost 1 base and J lost 13, with 10 bases in between. CDR3: CASSLGPLRLFF. In DNA form, the CDR3 reads TGTGCCAGCAGCTTAGGGCCACTGCGACTGTTTTTT.

This clonotype was recorded a few times. The chain employs TRBV6-5 and TRBJ1-1; 8 positions match TRBD1. CDR3 length: 14 amino acids. Germline V CDR1 and CDR2: MNHEY, SVGAGI. The V gene end was trimmed by 6 bases and the J gene end by 5 bases; junction bases not matched to a gene: 8. The CDR3 region has the DNA TGTGCCAGCAGAAACAGGGGGAGGGCAACTGAAGCTTTCTTT. Translated, it gives CASRNRGRATEAFF.

This chain links TRBV4-1 with TRBJ2-1; maybe TRBD1 (6 bases). Trimming took off 0 bases at V and 7 bases at J, with 25 bases between the two ends. The germline CDR1 and CDR2 sequences are MGHRA and YSYEKL. This CDR3 comprises 19 residues. CDR3 nucleotide sequence: TGCGCCAGCAGCCAAGATTCGGGGCAGACCGCTCAAAGGGGGAATGAGCAGTTCTTC. Translation: CASSQDSGQTAQRGNEQFF.

The gene calls are TRBV12-3 or TRBV12-4 and TRBJ1-1; 9 nucleotides match TRBD1. This CDR3 is 15 amino acids long. The trim removed 3 bases at V and 2 bases at J, leaving 4 bases unmatched. The CDR3 is CASSLGTGGNTEAFF. The CDR3 bases are TGTGCCAGCAGTTTGGGAACAGGGGGCAACACTGAAGCTTTCTTT.

The CDR3 is CASTSLPSLGRPGELFF. DNA of the CDR3: TGTGCCAGCACCTCCCTCCCAAGTCTGGGGCGCCCCGGGGAGCTGTTTTTT. The rearrangement uses TRBV9 and TRBJ2-2; D perhaps matches TRBD1 (5 bases). The V end was cut by 6 bases, the J end by 6 bases, with 24 bases between. From germline, CDR1 is SGDLS and CDR2 YYNGEE. This CDR3 has 17 residues.

The chain links TRBV4-1 to TRBJ1-5; D unresolved. Germline lookup yields CDR1 MGHRA and CDR2 YSYEKL. This CDR3 has 16 residues. Trimming removed 2 bases at V and 0 bases at J, with 11 bases between. The CDR3 DNA reads as TGCGCCAGCAGCCAACCCCGAGGGAATAGCAATCAGCCCCAGCATTTT. This encodes CASSQPRGNSNQPQHF.

This chain connects TRBV12-3 or TRBV12-4 to TRBJ2-3; D unresolved. This CDR3 is 13 amino acids long. V was shortened by 3 bases and J by 4 bases, with 8 bases between the two germline ends. The CDR3 is CASSFMYADTQYF. In DNA, the CDR3 is TGTGCCAGCAGTTTCATGTATGCAGATACGCAGTATTTT.

V gene TRBV20-1 combines with J gene TRBJ2-3; D remains ambiguous. Trimming stripped 2 bases from V and 3 bases from J, with 15 bases between. CDR1 and CDR2 (germline): DFQATT, SNEGSKA (reference sequence). This CDR3 has 15 residues. CDR3 loop: CSARMAAAVTDTQYF. The CDR3 coding sequence is TGCAGTGCTAGAATGGCGGCCGCCGTGACAGATACGCAGTATTTT.